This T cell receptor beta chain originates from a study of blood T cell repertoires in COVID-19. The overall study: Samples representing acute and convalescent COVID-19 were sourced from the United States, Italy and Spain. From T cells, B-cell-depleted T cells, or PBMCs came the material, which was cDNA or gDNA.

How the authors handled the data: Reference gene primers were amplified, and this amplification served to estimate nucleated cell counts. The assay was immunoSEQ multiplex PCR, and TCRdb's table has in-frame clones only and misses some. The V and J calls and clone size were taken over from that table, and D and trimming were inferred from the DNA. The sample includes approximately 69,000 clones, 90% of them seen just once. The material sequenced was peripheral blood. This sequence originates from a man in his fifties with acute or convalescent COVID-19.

The DNA of the CDR3 is TGTGCCAGCAGCTTAGCTTGGGGGGGCACCGGGGAGCTGTTTTTT. Protein: CASSLAWGGTGELFF. The chain joins TRBV7-2 to TRBJ2-2, with 7 bases lining up with TRBD2. There are 15 residues in the CDR3. V gave up 0 bases and J gave up 4 bases; unmatched junction bases: 2. Looked up from germline, CDR1 is SGHTA and CDR2 is FQGNSA.